The next 15 T cell receptor beta chains were all read from a single sample in a study of cytomegalovirus exposure and HLA in healthy donors. Both 60 Vbeta primers and 13 Jbeta primers went into the PCR. The protocol was immunoSEQ multiplex PCR, while the TCRdb copy is restricted to in-frame clones and leaves out a portion. Here the sample spans about 77,000 clones, 78% being singletons. Sequencing was carried out using PBMCs. These receptors came from a man in his forties or fifties in good health and CMV-seronegative.

The chain joins TRBV5-5 to TRBJ2-1, with TRBD1 matching over 10 bases. The J segment lost 9 bases and the V segment lost 4 bases, leaving 13 bases of the junction unmatched. Germline V gene lookup returns CDR1 SGHKS and CDR2 YYEKEE (reference sequence). This CDR3 spans 16 amino acids. As DNA, the CDR3 is TGTGCCAGCAGCCCCGCCGGGACAGGGGTAAATTTTGAGCAGTTCTTC. Its protein is CASSPAGTGVNFEQFF.

The chain has TRBV19 and TRBJ1-2; no firm D call. Trimming took off 3 bases at V and 2 bases at J, with 10 bases between the two ends. This CDR3 has 14 amino acids. Per the germline V gene, CDR1 is LNHDA and CDR2 is SQIVND (reference sequence). In DNA form, the CDR3 reads TGTGCCAGTAGTATCCTCGGGGTGAACTATGGCTACACCTTC. It yields the protein CASSILGVNYGYTF.

Only one count was recorded for this clone. The chain employs TRBV6-6 and TRBJ1-4; TRBD1 aligns across 7 bases. V lost 2 bases, J lost 7 bases, and 1 base stayed unmatched. Germline loops: CDR1 MNHNY, CDR2 SVGAGI (reference sequence). The CDR3 totals 13 residues. The CDR3 region is CASSYPGGEKLFF. Here the CDR3 DNA reads TGTGCCAGCAGTTACCCAGGGGGTGAAAAACTGTTTTTT.

The chain links TRBV7-2 to TRBJ1-1, with D possibly being TRBD1 (5 bases). This CDR3 region has 14 residues. Per germline, CDR1 SGHTA and CDR2 FQGNSA. V gave up 3 bases and J gave up 3 bases, with 11 bases separating them. The CDR3 bases are TGTGCCAGCAGCTTGGGAGGGGCGTACACTGAAGCTTTCTTT. Protein product: CASSLGGAYTEAFF.

The chain has TRBV13 and TRBJ2-7; D might be TRBD2 (5 bases). Per germline, CDR1 PRHDT and CDR2 FYEKMQ (reference sequence). The CDR3 has 15 amino acids. Trimming cost V 5 bases and J 3 bases, with 17 bases left between them. The CDR3 loop is CASSPTGDYHYEQYF. The CDR3 DNA sequence: TGTGCCAGCAGCCCGACGGGTGACTACCACTACGAGCAGTACTTC.

This clone was picked up a small number of times. Written as DNA, the CDR3 is TGTGCCAGCAGTGATGCAGGGGGGAGAATAGCTGAAGCTTTCTTT. Protein: CASSDAGGRIAEAFF. The rearrangement uses TRBV25-1 and TRBJ1-1; 7 nucleotides match TRBD1. The CDR3 contains 15 residues. The V gene's germline CDR1 is MGHDK and CDR2 SYGVNS. V gave up 3 bases and J gave up 6 bases; unmatched junction bases: 10.

V is TRBV4-1 and J is TRBJ2-4; possible D gene TRBD2, 6 bases. In germline, CDR1 is MGHRA, CDR2 YSYEKL. V was pared by 4 bases and J by 4 bases, with 23 bases between. The CDR3 is 18 amino acids. The CDR3 sequence is CASSLGTAHGVRKNIQYF. The CDR3 DNA follows: TGCGCCAGCAGCCTCGGGACTGCGCACGGGGTCAGAAAAAACATTCAGTACTTC.

The gene calls are TRBV19 and TRBJ1-5; D is undetermined. Germline V gene sequence: CDR1 LNHDA, CDR2 SQIVND (reference sequence). The CDR3 length is 12 residues. V was clipped by 5 bases and J by 7 bases, with 9 bases between them. DNA for the CDR3: TGTGCCAGTAGTCTCCTAGGACAGCCCCAGCATTTT. Its translation: CASSLLGQPQHF.

This chain links TRBV2 with TRBJ2-5, with 15 bases matching TRBD2. CDR1 is SNHLY and CDR2 is FYNNEI in the germline V gene. This CDR3 region has 15 residues. J gave up 5 bases and V 5 bases, and 3 bases lay outside the gene matches. The CDR3: CASSWTSGRGETQYF. The DNA for the CDR3 is TGTGCCAGCAGTTGGACTAGCGGGAGGGGGGAGACCCAGTACTTC.

This clone was seen a few times. The rearrangement uses TRBV7-9 and TRBJ2-3, with TRBD1 matching over 7 bases. The length of the CDR3 is 13 residues. Germline V CDR1 and CDR2: SEHNR, FQNEAQ (reference sequence). V shed 10 bases and J 4 bases; nucleotides not matched to a gene: 8. CDR3 in DNA: TGTGCCATCTCGGACAGGAGCCCAGATACGCAGTATTTT. It is translated as CAISDRSPDTQYF. The full variable domain, in which reference TRBV7-9 and TRBJ2-3 provide the parts outside the CDR3, is DTGVSQNPRHKITKRGQNVTFRCDPISEHNRLYWYRQTLGQGPEFLTYFQNEAQLEKSRLLSDRFSAERPKGSFSTLEIQRTEQGDSAMYLCAISDRSPDTQYFGPGTRLTVL.

The rearrangement uses TRBV28 and TRBJ2-6; D unclear. Germline-derived CDR1 and CDR2 are MDHEN and SYDVKM. The germline V and J ends were trimmed by 6 bases and 1 base, with 19 bases remaining between them. The CDR3 runs to 18 residues. This CDR3 reads CASRAPRLYVSGANVLTF. CDR3 DNA sequence: TGTGCCAGCAGAGCTCCCCGACTGTACGTTTCTGGGGCCAACGTCCTGACTTTC.

The chain has TRBV19 and TRBJ2-7; 13 nucleotides line up with TRBD2. CDR3 length: 14 amino acids. CDR1 and CDR2 from the germline V gene are LNHDA and SQIVND (reference sequence). Losses at the gene ends were 4 bases for V and 4 bases for J; bases not matched to a gene: 1. The CDR3 spells CASSTGLAGYEQYF. DNA of the CDR3: TGTGCCAGTAGTACGGGACTAGCGGGATACGAGCAGTACTTC.

This chain connects TRBV18 to TRBJ2-7, with TRBD2 as a possible D gene (5 bases). Between the trimmed V and J ends, which lost 2 bases and 1 base, there was a span of 9 bases. There are 14 residues in the CDR3. The germline V gene has CDR1 KGHSH and CDR2 LQKENI. CDR3 nucleotides: TGTGCCAGCTCACCAAGAGCGGATTCCTACGAGCAGTACTTC. As protein: CASSPRADSYEQYF. The full variable domain, completed using reference TRBV18 and TRBJ2-7, is NAGVMQNPRHLVRRRGQEARLRCSPMKGHSHVYWYRQLPEEGLKFMVYLQKENIIDESGMPKERFSAEFPKEGPSILRIQQVVRGDSAAYFCASSPRADSYEQYFGPGTRLTVT.

J is TRBJ1-1 and V is TRBV30; D may be TRBD1 (5 bases). The CDR3 is 12 residues long. The V and J ends lost 6 bases and 8 bases respectively, with 16 bases between them. The germline CDR1 and CDR2 sequences are GTSNPN and SVGIG (reference sequence). The DNA for the CDR3 is TGTGCCTGCCCCCTATGGGACTCGGAAGCTTTCTTT. Translation gives CACPLWDSEAFF.

The J gene is TRBJ1-1, the V gene TRBV6-1; TRBD1 aligns across 7 bases. Germline CDR1 reads MNHNS; CDR2 reads SASEGT. The CDR3 has 14 amino acids. With V trimmed by 11 bases and J by 1 base, 10 bases remained unmatched. The CDR3 bases are TGTGCCGGGAGGACCGGGACAGCGAACACTGAAGCTTTCTTT. This translates into CAGRTGTANTEAFF.